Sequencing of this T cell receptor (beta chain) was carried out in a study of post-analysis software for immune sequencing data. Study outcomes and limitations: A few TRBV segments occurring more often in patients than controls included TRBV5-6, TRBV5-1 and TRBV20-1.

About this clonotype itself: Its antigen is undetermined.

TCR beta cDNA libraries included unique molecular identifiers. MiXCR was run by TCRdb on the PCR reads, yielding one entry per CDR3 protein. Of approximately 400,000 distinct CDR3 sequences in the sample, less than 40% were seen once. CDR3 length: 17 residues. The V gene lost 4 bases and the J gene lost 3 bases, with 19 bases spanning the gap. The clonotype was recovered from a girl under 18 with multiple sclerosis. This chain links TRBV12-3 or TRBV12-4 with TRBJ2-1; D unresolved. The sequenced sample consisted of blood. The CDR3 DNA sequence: TGTGCCAGCAGTTCGAGTCTGATTTCGTGGGGCTACAATGAGCAGTTCTTC. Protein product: CASSSSLISWGYNEQFF.